The 14 T cell receptor beta chains below were found in one sample sequenced in a study of T-cell memory formation after mild COVID-19. MiXCR was run by TCRdb on the 5' RACE reads, yielding one entry per CDR3 protein. The table includes hundreds of thousands of distinct CDR3 sequences, around 27% detected once. Sample: PBMCs or a T cell subset sorted from them (not recorded which). The source is an adult woman who had mild COVID-19 (a few samples of this study predate the infection). Cell type and time point are not known.

The V and J genes are TRBV20-1 and TRBJ2-3, with TRBD1 matching 11 bases. After removal of 4 bases from V and 3 bases from J, the junction contained 6 bases not matched to a gene. Germline V gene data show CDR1 as DFQATT and CDR2 as SNEGSKA (reference sequence). The CDR3 is 15 amino acids. This CDR3 reads CSAKRTGGETDTQYF. For the CDR3, the DNA is TGCAGTGCTAAGCGGACAGGGGGCGAAACAGATACGCAGTATTTT.

This clonotype has a handful of counts. J is TRBJ2-5 and V is TRBV7-9; the D is unclear. V was trimmed by 4 bases and J by 1 base, leaving 13 bases between them. Germline CDR1 reads SEHNR; CDR2 reads FQNEAQ (reference sequence). The CDR3 is 15 residues long. CDR3 amino acids: CASSSGRWGQETQYF. DNA of the CDR3: TGTGCCAGCAGCTCGGGTAGATGGGGCCAAGAGACCCAGTACTTC.

This clonotype was detected once. This chain connects TRBV19 to TRBJ1-3; D call uncertain. CDR3 length: 15 residues. V dropped 4 bases and J dropped 4 bases, with 14 bases sitting between them. CDR1 and CDR2 (germline): LNHDA, SQIVND (reference sequence). In DNA, the CDR3 is TGTGCCAGTAGTACTTCGGACGTGGCGGGAAACACCATATATTTT. This encodes CASSTSDVAGNTIYF.

This clonotype was detected only a few times. The V call is TRBV6-4, the J call TRBJ1-2; TRBD1 matches at 7 bases. Germline values: CDR1 MRHNA, CDR2 SNTAGT. The CDR3 covers 14 residues. The junction had 4 bases not matched to a gene; V was cut back by 5 bases and J by 1 base. CDR3: CASSPGTVNYGYTF. The CDR3 DNA sequence: TGTGCCAGCAGTCCCGGGACAGTTAACTATGGCTACACCTTC.

V usage is TRBV2 and J usage is TRBJ2-7, with a tentative D call TRBD1 (6 bases). With 10 bases removed from V and 3 bases from J, the gap between germline ends came to 16 bases. CDR3 length: 13 residues. Per the germline V gene, CDR1 is SNHLY and CDR2 is FYNNEI. The CDR3 sequence: CATTPTGGYEQYF. CDR3 DNA sequence: TGTGCCACCACTCCGACAGGTGGCTACGAGCAGTACTTC.

The J gene is TRBJ2-3, the V gene TRBV15; D not certain. Per the germline V gene, CDR1 is LNHNV and CDR2 is YYDKDF (reference sequence). The CDR3 runs to 11 residues. The ends were cut back, 6 bases at V and 5 bases at J, with 6 bases in the middle. The CDR3 bases are TGTGCCACCAGATCTCAAGATACGCAGTATTTT. The encoded protein is CATRSQDTQYF.

The gene calls are TRBV7-8 and TRBJ1-1, with D unresolved. The length of the CDR3 is 12 residues. Germline V gene data show CDR1 as SGHVS and CDR2 as FQNEAQ. V was clipped by 3 bases and J by 2 bases, with 4 bases between them. The CDR3 DNA reads TGTGCCAGCAGCTTCCCCAACACTGAAGCTTTCTTT. Translating it yields CASSFPNTEAFF.

This clonotype was counted a single time. This chain connects TRBV12-3 or TRBV12-4 to TRBJ1-1, with a tentative D call TRBD1 (6 bases). With 7 bases removed from V and 0 bases from J, the gap between germline ends came to 12 bases. CDR3 length: 14 amino acids. The DNA of the CDR3 is TGTGCCAGCACAAAGACAGGAATGAACACTGAAGCTTTCTTT. Amino acids: CASTKTGMNTEAFF.

The chain has TRBV7-9 and TRBJ2-3, with D uncertain. The CDR3 runs to 15 residues. Germline values: CDR1 SEHNR, CDR2 FQNEAQ (reference sequence). Trimming took 3 bases from V and 2 from J, leaving 12 bases between them. The CDR3 nucleotides read TGTGCCAGCAGCTTGGTGATTGGGAACACAGATACGCAGTATTTT. This sequence encodes CASSLVIGNTDTQYF.

This clonotype was seen a few times. The rearrangement uses TRBV7-6 and TRBJ2-2; D is perhaps TRBD2 (5 bases). CDR3 length equals 19 residues. Trimming took 5 bases from V and 0 from J, leaving 22 bases between them. Germline CDR1 reads SGHVS; CDR2 reads FNYEAQ. The CDR3 bases are TGTGCCAGCAGCATAACTTCGTGGGTAGCGAACGCGAACACCGGGGAGCTGTTTTTT. The encoded protein is CASSITSWVANANTGELFF. Combining the CDR3 with reference TRBV7-6 and TRBJ2-2 gives the whole variable domain GAGVSQSPRYKVTKRGQDVALRCDPISGHVSLYWYRQALGQGPEFLTYFNYEAQQDKSGLPNDRFSAERPEGSISTLTIQRTEQRDSAMYRCASSITSWVANANTGELFFGEGSRLTVL.

The chain uses TRBV5-5 and TRBJ2-3; 8 bases align to TRBD1. With 4 bases clipped from V and 4 bases from J, the junction kept 8 bases outside the gene matches. This CDR3 region has 15 residues. In germline, CDR1 is SGHKS, CDR2 YYEKEE (reference sequence). The chain's CDR3 is CASSPQGASPDTQYF. DNA of the CDR3: TGTGCCAGCAGCCCCCAGGGGGCGTCCCCAGATACGCAGTATTTT.

The rearrangement links TRBV5-6 to TRBJ1-1; tentatively, D is TRBD1 (5 bases). The CDR3 length is 12 residues. From germline, CDR1 is SGHDT and CDR2 YYEEEE. The V and J ends lost 5 bases and 9 bases respectively, with 14 bases between them. The CDR3 is CASSSTGVKAFF. The CDR3 DNA reads TGTGCCAGCAGTTCGACGGGGGTAAAAGCTTTCTTT.

This clonotype turned up a few times. V is TRBV4-3 and J is TRBJ2-2, with D uncertain. The V end lost 1 base, the J end lost 4 bases, and 10 bases lay between the germline ends. CDR1 is LGHNA, CDR2 YSLEER, per germline. CDR3 length: 15 amino acids. DNA of the CDR3: TGCGCCAGCAGCCAAGGAGCCCTCGCCACCGGGGAGCTGTTTTTT. Residues: CASSQGALATGELFF.

The chain uses TRBV5-5 and TRBJ2-7; D could derive from TRBD1 or TRBD2 (6 bases each). Per germline, CDR1 SGHKS and CDR2 YYEKEE (reference sequence). This CDR3 region has 15 residues. The V gene lost 4 bases and the J gene lost 0 bases, with 14 bases spanning the gap. This CDR3 reads CASSPRDTNSYEQYF. The CDR3 DNA is TGTGCCAGCAGCCCGCGGGACACCAACTCCTACGAGCAGTACTTC. The variable domain in full, completed from reference TRBV5-5 and TRBJ2-7, reads DAGVTQSPTHLIKTRGQQVTLRCSPISGHKSVSWYQQVLGQGPQFIFQYYEKEERGRGNFPDRFSARQFPNYSSELNVNALLLGDSALYLCASSPRDTNSYEQYFGPGTRLTVT.